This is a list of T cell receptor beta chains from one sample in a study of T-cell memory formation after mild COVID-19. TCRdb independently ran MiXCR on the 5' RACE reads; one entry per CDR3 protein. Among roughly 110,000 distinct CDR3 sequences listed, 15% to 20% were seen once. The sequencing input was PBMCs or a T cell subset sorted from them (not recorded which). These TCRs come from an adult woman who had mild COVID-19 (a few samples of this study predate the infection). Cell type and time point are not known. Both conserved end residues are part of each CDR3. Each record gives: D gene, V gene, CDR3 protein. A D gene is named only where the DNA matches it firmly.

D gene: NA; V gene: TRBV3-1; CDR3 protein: CASSPSLGGYGYTF
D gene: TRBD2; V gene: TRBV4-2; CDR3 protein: CASTGLAGTYEQYF
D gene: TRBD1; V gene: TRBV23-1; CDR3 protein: CASRGQGAISYNEQFF
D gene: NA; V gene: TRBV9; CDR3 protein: CASSSGGSPYEQYF
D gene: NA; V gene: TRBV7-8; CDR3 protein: CASSGDISSYNEQFF
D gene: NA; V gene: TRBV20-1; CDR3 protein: CSASPMSSGGETQYF
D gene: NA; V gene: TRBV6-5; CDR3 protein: CASSPTPGGEVGDTQYF
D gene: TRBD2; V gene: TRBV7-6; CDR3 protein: CASSLRSGGLHTQYF
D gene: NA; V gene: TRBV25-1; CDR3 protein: CASSEFTSGNEKLFF
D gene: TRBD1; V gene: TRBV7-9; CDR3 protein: CASSLGTGSNTEAFF
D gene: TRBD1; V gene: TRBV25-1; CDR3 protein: CASREQGGGSPLHF
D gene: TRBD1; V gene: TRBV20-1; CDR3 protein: CSAKTPDRAVTEAFF
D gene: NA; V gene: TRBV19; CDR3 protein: CASTGRGQETQYF
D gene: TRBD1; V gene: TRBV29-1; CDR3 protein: CSVWDREETQYF
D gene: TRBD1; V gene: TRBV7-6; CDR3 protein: CASSQDRTGYEQYF
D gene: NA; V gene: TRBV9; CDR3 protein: CASSVYDMGEAFF
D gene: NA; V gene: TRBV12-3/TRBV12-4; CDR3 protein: CASSSSRITDTQYF
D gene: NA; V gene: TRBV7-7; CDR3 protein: CASSLGTGTDTQYF
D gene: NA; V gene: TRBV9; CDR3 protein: CASSTRDQTYEQYF
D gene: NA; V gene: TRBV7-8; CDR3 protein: CASSSGQFYYEQYF
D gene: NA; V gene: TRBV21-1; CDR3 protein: CASSKAGLAGYEQYF
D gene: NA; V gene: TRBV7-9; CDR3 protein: CASSYLSLRRREVYTGAFF
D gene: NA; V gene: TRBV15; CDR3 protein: CATSRDGRSLEAFF
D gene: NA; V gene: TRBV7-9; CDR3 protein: CASSPGGSLAKNIQYF
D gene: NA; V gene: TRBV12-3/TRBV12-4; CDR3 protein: CASSLGGGAANTEAFF
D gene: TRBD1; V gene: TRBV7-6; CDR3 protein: CASSLEMGQGSYEQYF
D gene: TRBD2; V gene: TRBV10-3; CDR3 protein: CAISDPVMGTSGRASPYEQYF
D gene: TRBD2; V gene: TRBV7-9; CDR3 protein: CASSPPSGGVEDEQFF
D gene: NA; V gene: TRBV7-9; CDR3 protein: CASSLASPLYEQYF
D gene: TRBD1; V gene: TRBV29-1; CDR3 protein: CSVEGARTGIYEQYF
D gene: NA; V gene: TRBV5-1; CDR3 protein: CASSWELTVRNTEAFF
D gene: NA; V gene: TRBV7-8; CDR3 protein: CASSLEQGTDYGYTF
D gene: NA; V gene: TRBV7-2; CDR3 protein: CASSSAYINYGEGNTEAFF
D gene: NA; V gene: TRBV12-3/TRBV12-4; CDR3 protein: CASSLGSSNEKLFF
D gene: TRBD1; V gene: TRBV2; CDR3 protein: CASSEEGGGQPQHF
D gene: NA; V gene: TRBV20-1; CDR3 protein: CSARVVNTGELFF
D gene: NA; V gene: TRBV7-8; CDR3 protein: CASSFLRGEDNEQFF
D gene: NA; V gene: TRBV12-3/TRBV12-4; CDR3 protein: CASSPRTNWAYGYTF
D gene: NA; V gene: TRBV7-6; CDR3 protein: CASSLRTDWGTEAFF
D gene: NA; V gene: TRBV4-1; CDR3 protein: CASSPDSYPGETQYF
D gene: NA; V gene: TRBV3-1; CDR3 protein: CASSQPGDSGANVLTF
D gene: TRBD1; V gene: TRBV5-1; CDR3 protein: CASSPGTDLTGELFF
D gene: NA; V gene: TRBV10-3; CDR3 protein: CAISESKGNTEAFF
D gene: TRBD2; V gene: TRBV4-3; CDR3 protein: CASSQDRTSFYEQYF
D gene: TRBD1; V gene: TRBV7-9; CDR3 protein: CASSGRDSAYNEQFF